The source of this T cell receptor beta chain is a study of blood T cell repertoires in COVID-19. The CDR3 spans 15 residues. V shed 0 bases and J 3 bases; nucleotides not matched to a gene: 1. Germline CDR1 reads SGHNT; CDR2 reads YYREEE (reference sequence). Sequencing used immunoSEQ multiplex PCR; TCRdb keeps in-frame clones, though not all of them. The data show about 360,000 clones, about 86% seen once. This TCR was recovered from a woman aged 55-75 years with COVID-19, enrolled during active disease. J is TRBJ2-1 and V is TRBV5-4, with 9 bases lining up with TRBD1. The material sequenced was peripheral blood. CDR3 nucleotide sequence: TGTGCCAGCAGCTTGGGACAGGGGGGCTACAATGAGCAGTTCTTC. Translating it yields CASSLGQGGYNEQFF.